This passage covers 8 T cell receptor beta chains from one sample sequenced in a study of T-cell reconstitution after alpha-beta-depleted transplantation in children. The TCRbeta library incorporated unique molecular identifiers. MiXCR, run by TCRdb on the PCR reads, gives a single entry per CDR3 protein. The table shows approximately 400,000 distinct CDR3 sequences, with approximately 10% occurring only once. Sequences were derived from PBMCs from the stem cell graft donor, sampled from the stem cell graft. These receptors were collected from a human donor who donated a stem cell graft to a child with acute myeloid leukemia.

V usage is TRBV10-3 and J usage is TRBJ2-3, with a tentative D call TRBD2 (5 bases). CDR1 and CDR2 from the germline V gene are ENHRY and SYGVKD. There are 15 residues in the CDR3. The ends were cut back, 4 bases at V and 2 bases at J, with 13 bases in the middle. The CDR3 nucleotides are TGTGCCATCAGTGGGGGAGTAGGGAACACAGATACGCAGTATTTT. It translates to CAISGGVGNTDTQYF.

This sequence joins TRBV20-1 and TRBJ1-5, with a weak D call TRBD1 (5 bases). Germline CDR1 DFQATT, CDR2 SNEGSKA (reference sequence). V lost 3 bases to trimming and J lost 6 bases, with 12 bases between them. The CDR3 loop spans 13 amino acids. The CDR3 bases are TGCAGTGCTAGGACCCCCGGGGGTCAGCCCCAGCATTTT. It encodes CSARTPGGQPQHF.

The chain carries TRBV10-3 and TRBJ2-7; 9 bases map to TRBD1. V lost 6 bases and J lost 3; bases outside the gene matches: 9. The CDR3 contains 15 residues. CDR1 and CDR2 (germline): ENHRY, SYGVKD. CDR3 bases: TGTGCCATCAGCGCCGCGACAGGGGGACACTACGAGCAGTACTTC. Translating it yields CAISAATGGHYEQYF.

The chain is built from TRBV29-1 and TRBJ2-3, with D uncertain. The CDR3 runs 14 residues. Trimming shortened V by 7 bases and J by 4 bases, and 18 bases separated the two germline ends. In germline, CDR1 is SQVTM, CDR2 ANQGSEA. The CDR3 reads CSAARGEVADTQYF. The CDR3 DNA is TGCAGCGCCGCCCGAGGCGAGGTGGCAGATACGCAGTATTTT.

The genes are TRBV20-1 and TRBJ1-1; D is possibly TRBD1 (6 bases). The ends were cut back, 3 bases at V and 0 bases at J, with 14 bases in the middle. The CDR3 consists of 15 residues. CDR1 and CDR2 from the germline V gene are DFQATT and SNEGSKA (reference sequence). The CDR3 reads CSARAEDRMNTEAFF. CDR3 bases: TGCAGTGCTAGGGCCGAGGACAGAATGAACACTGAAGCTTTCTTT.

This clonotype was seen more than once but under ten times. The gene calls are TRBV27 and TRBJ2-4; possibly TRBD1 for D (5 bases). The CDR3 has 12 residues. Germline V CDR1 and CDR2: MNHEY, SMNVEV (reference sequence). V was cut by 6 bases and J by 8 bases, with 11 bases left in between. Here the CDR3 DNA reads TGTGCCAGCAGCCCCGGACAAGACATTCAGTACTTC. It codes for CASSPGQDIQYF.

CDR3 DNA sequence: TGCAGTGCTAGAGTTTTAGCGGGAGAAAGGGATACGCAGTATTTT. Protein product: CSARVLAGERDTQYF. The rearrangement uses TRBV20-1 and TRBJ2-3; 9 bases map to TRBD2. This CDR3 is built from 15 residues. J gave up 6 bases and V 1 base, and 8 bases lay outside the gene matches. Germline V lookup: CDR1 DFQATT, CDR2 SNEGSKA (reference sequence).

This clonotype was seen only a few times. CDR3 residues: CSVDTGQETQYF. The CDR3 DNA follows: TGCAGCGTTGACACAGGGCAAGAGACCCAGTACTTC. The rearrangement uses TRBV29-1 and TRBJ2-5, with a tentative D call TRBD1 (6 bases). This CDR3 spans 12 amino acids. V was cut by 3 bases and J by 2 bases, with 7 bases left in between. Looked up from germline, CDR1 is SQVTM and CDR2 is ANQGSEA.